This T cell receptor beta chain derives from a study of blood T cells in healthy people across ages. For this clonotype: The junction departs from germline at one end; a sequencing error may be responsible.

The sample, approximately 10 milliliters of peripheral blood, was drawn from each donor. The germline CDR1 and CDR2 sequences are SNHLY and FYNNEI. The CDR3 loop spans 12 amino acids. A second roughly 6 to 12 cycle PCR used barcoded and J-beta primers. TCRdb independently ran MiXCR on the 5' RACE reads; one entry per CDR3 protein. Of some 800,000 distinct CDR3 sequences in the sample, just under 25% were seen once. This same sample was also part of a study on T cells of mothers and their children.

The TCR comes from a boy younger than 18 in good health. Sequencing used blood. The V and J genes are TRBV2 and TRBJ2-3, with D possibly called TRBD1 or TRBD2 (5 bases each). The DNA of the CDR3 is TGTGCCAGCAGTGACGCTCCCCCTGGGGGATTGTTT. Translated, it gives CASSDAPPGGLF.